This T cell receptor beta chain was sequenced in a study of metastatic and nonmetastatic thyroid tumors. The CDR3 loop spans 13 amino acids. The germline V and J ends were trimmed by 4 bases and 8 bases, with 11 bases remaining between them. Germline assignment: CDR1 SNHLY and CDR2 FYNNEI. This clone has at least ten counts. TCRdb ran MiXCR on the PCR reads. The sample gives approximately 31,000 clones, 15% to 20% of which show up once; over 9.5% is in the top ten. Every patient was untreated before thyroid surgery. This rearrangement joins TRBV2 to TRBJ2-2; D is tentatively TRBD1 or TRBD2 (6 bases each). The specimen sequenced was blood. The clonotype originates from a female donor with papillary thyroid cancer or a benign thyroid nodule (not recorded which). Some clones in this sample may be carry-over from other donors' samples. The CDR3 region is CASSAEGGGELFF. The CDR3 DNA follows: TGTGCCAGCAGTGCCGAAGGGGGGGGGGAGCTGTTTTTT.